The 19 T cell receptor beta chains below come from one sample, sequenced in a study of blood T cells in healthy people across ages. Primers used in a second PCR of about 6 to 11 cycles were a sample-barcoded 5' primer and a J-beta primer mix. MiXCR, applied by TCRdb to the 5' RACE reads, yields one record per CDR3 protein. The sample holds about 1.4 million distinct CDR3 sequences; 45% to 70% are singletons and the top ten take under 8.5%. Sequencing was done on a sample of blood. These receptors were taken from a young man in good health.

V gene TRBV29-1 combines with J gene TRBJ2-5; 10 bases align to TRBD2. Matching the DNA end better, TRBJ2-7 makes the J call doubtful. The CDR3 sequence is 14 residues long. Germline V gives CDR1 SQVTM, CDR2 ANQGSEA. CDR3: CSVVASGSWYEQYF. CDR3 nucleotides: TGCAGCGTTGTAGCTAGCGGGAGTTGGTACGAGCAGTACTTC.

This clonotype was observed a handful of times. This chain joins TRBV4-1 and TRBJ1-2; unclear D gene. The CDR3 contains 15 residues. V was trimmed by 4 bases and J by 4 bases, leaving 16 bases between them. Germline-derived CDR1 and CDR2 are MGHRA and YSYEKL. The CDR3 loop reads CASSLEFAPIYGYTF. In DNA, the CDR3 is TGCGCCAGCAGCCTCGAGTTCGCTCCTATCTATGGCTACACCTTC.

This clonotype was observed a few times. The rearrangement joins TRBV28 to TRBJ2-7; TRBD2 is a possible D gene (5 bases). The germline gives CDR1 MDHEN, CDR2 SYDVKM. This CDR3 region has 17 residues. The V end was cut by 1 base, the J end by 6 bases, with 22 bases between. The CDR3 sequence is CASSLSREGFLNSEQYF. The CDR3 nucleotides read TGTGCCAGCAGTTTATCCCGAGAGGGATTCCTCAACTCCGAGCAGTACTTC.

This clonotype was recorded a few times. This sequence joins TRBV29-1 and TRBJ2-7; D not resolved. The germline V gene encodes CDR1 SQVTM and CDR2 ANQGSEA. The CDR3 totals 13 residues. The V end was cut by 4 bases, the J end by 3 bases, with 13 bases between. CDR3 protein: CSVGAPDNYEQYF. Written as DNA, the CDR3 is TGCAGCGTTGGAGCCCCCGACAACTACGAGCAGTACTTC.

This sequence joins TRBV29-1 and TRBJ2-3, with D possibly matching TRBD2 (7 bases). Germline V lookup: CDR1 SQVTM, CDR2 ANQGSEA. The CDR3 covers 13 residues. The CDR3 region is CRGGPGDTDTQYF. CDR3 coding DNA: TGCAGGGGAGGGCCAGGGGACACAGATACGCAGTATTTT.

This rearrangement joins TRBV24-1 to TRBJ2-3; D gene uncertain. This CDR3 is 14 amino acids long. Per germline, CDR1 KGHDR and CDR2 SFDVKD. Trimming took 5 bases from V and 1 from J, leaving 9 bases between them. For the CDR3, the DNA is TGTGCCACCAGTGCCGACATTCGCACAGATACGCAGTATTTT. It encodes CATSADIRTDTQYF.

V and J are TRBV20-1 and TRBJ2-7, with D unresolved. V shed 3 bases and J shed 4 bases, with 10 bases lying between them. The CDR3 length is 12 residues. The germline V gene has CDR1 DFQATT and CDR2 SNEGSKA (reference sequence). This chain's CDR3 is CSASLQDYEQYF. The CDR3 nucleotides are TGCAGTGCTAGTCTTCAGGATTACGAGCAGTACTTC.

The chain employs TRBV10-3 and TRBJ2-1; possibly TRBD1 or TRBD2 for D (6 bases each). CDR3 length: 15 residues. Trimming stripped 7 bases from V and 4 bases from J, with 17 bases between. Germline V gene lookup returns CDR1 ENHRY and CDR2 SYGVKD. The CDR3 protein is CAITEGGRNYNEQFF. The DNA for the CDR3 is TGTGCCATCACCGAGGGGGGACGGAATTACAATGAGCAGTTCTTC.

In nucleotides, the CDR3 is TGCAGTGCTAGAGATATGGCGGGGACAGTCGTTCCTACAGATACGCAGTATTTT. Amino acids: CSARDMAGTVVPTDTQYF. The chain links TRBV20-1 to TRBJ2-3; possibly TRBD1 for D (7 bases). The V end was cut by 0 bases, the J end by 3 bases, with 22 bases between. Germline CDR1 and CDR2: DFQATT and SNEGSKA (reference sequence). The CDR3 runs to 18 residues.

V usage is TRBV12-5 and J usage is TRBJ2-5, with D tentatively TRBD2 (6 bases). The CDR3 runs to 18 residues. Looked up from germline, CDR1 is LGHNT and CDR2 is FRNRAP. The V gene lost 6 bases and the J gene lost 0 bases, with 23 bases spanning the gap. In DNA, the CDR3 is TGTGCTAGTGGGACTGCCATGAGTACGGGGGACTACCAAGAGACCCAGTACTTC. Translation gives CASGTAMSTGDYQETQYF.

The chain links TRBV6-5 to TRBJ2-3; 10 bases are shared with TRBD2. From germline, CDR1 is MNHEY and CDR2 SVGAGI. This CDR3 has 19 amino acids. After removal of 0 bases from V and 0 bases from J, the junction contained 9 bases not matched to a gene. CDR3 sequence reads: CASSYSPGLARPSTDTQYF. CDR3 coding DNA: TGTGCCAGCAGTTACTCGCCGGGACTAGCGCGCCCTAGCACAGATACGCAGTATTTT.

This chain joins TRBV28 and TRBJ1-2; possible D gene TRBD1, 5 bases. Germline V gene lookup returns CDR1 MDHEN and CDR2 SYDVKM. This CDR3 is built from 15 residues. V was cut by 3 bases and J by 2 bases, with 13 bases left in between. The CDR3 reads CASSLLSGRNYGYTF. DNA for the CDR3: TGTGCCAGCAGTTTGTTATCAGGGAGAAACTATGGCTACACCTTC.

The V and J genes are TRBV7-9 and TRBJ2-1; 14 nucleotides line up with TRBD2. There are 18 residues in the CDR3. Germline lookup yields CDR1 SEHNR and CDR2 FQNEAQ (reference sequence). The ends lost 1 base at V and 8 bases at J; junction bases unmatched: 10. The CDR3 sequence: CASSLDPGLAGVGDEQFF. The DNA of the CDR3 is TGTGCCAGCAGCTTAGATCCGGGACTAGCGGGAGTGGGGGATGAGCAGTTCTTC.

This clonotype was counted a few times. The rearrangement uses TRBV21-1 and TRBJ1-1; the listed D gene, TRBD1, was not tested against the DNA. TRBV21-1 is listed as a pseudogene. CDR3 length: 13 amino acids. Here the CDR3 DNA reads TGTGCCAACACCGCAACAGGGGATACTGAAGCTTTCTTT. It yields the protein CANTATGDTEAFF.

This chain connects TRBV5-1 to TRBJ2-3; D not resolved. The length of the CDR3 is 15 residues. Germline values: CDR1 SGHRS, CDR2 YFSETQ. Deletions cut 3 bases from V and 8 bases from J, with 19 bases between. CDR3 DNA sequence: TGCGCCAGCAGCTCCAATGGGCCGGTGGACGGTACGCAGTATTTT. Translating it yields CASSSNGPVDGTQYF.

This clonotype has just one count. The gene calls are TRBV27 and TRBJ2-1; D is ambiguous. Trimming left V 3 bases short and J 6 bases short, with 12 bases between. CDR3 length equals 14 residues. Germline CDR1 and CDR2: MNHEY and SMNVEV (reference sequence). CDR3 coding DNA: TGTGCCAGCAGTTTCATCGAATTAGGCAATGAGCAGTTCTTC. It is translated as CASSFIELGNEQFF.

This clonotype has more than one count but fewer than ten. The gene calls are TRBV4-1 and TRBJ2-7; D unclear. The assigned J gene may be wrong: the sequence end matches TRBJ2-5 better. The V gene's germline CDR1 is MGHRA and CDR2 YSYEKL. This CDR3 contains 13 residues. The CDR3 spells CASSQGPLETQYF. The CDR3 nucleotides are TGCGCCAGCAGCCAAGGACCGTTGGAGACCCAGTACTTC.

In its sample, this clonotype was seen a few times. The V and J genes are TRBV7-2 and TRBJ2-5; D unresolved. The CDR3 is made up of 13 amino acids. The germline gives CDR1 SGHTA, CDR2 FQGNSA. V dropped 2 bases and J dropped 1 base, with 5 bases sitting between them. The CDR3 DNA reads TGTGCCAGCAGCTTACAAGTCCAAGAGACCCAGTACTTC. This codes for CASSLQVQETQYF.

V usage is TRBV3-1 and J usage is TRBJ2-1, with 8 nucleotides matching TRBD1. CDR1 and CDR2 (germline): LGHDT, YNNKEL (reference sequence). The CDR3 is made up of 14 amino acids. Losses at the gene ends were 3 bases for V and 7 bases for J; bases not matched to a gene: 5. The CDR3 loop is CASSHGQGGNEQFF. As DNA, the CDR3 is TGTGCCAGCAGCCACGGACAGGGTGGGAATGAGCAGTTCTTC.